This T cell receptor (beta chain) was retrieved from a study of CD8 T cells in Susac syndrome. General observations from the study: Clonal expansion was absent from the CD4+ T cell repertoires in Susac syndrome.

This clonotype has only one observation. The antigen is unknown. Sequencing of TCR beta was performed on blood CD8+ and CD4+ T cells. FACS was used to enrich TEMRA cells, whereas the CD8+ and CD4+ T cells were obtained by negative isolation. Random hexamers served to reverse transcribe roughly 0.45 to 1 ug RNA. An immunoSEQ multiplex PCR amplified TCR beta CDR3 over 54 Vbeta and 13 Jbeta. MiXCR was run by TCRdb on the immunoSEQ multiplex PCR reads, yielding one entry per CDR3 protein. The data show under 200,000 distinct CDR3 sequences, with over 75% seen just once and approximately 0.09% held by the top ten. The CDR3 is 15 residues long. V was cut by 3 bases and J by 2 bases, with 14 bases left in between. The germline V gene encodes CDR1 SGDLS and CDR2 YYNGEE.

The chain links TRBV9 to TRBJ1-1; D might be TRBD1 (5 bases). The receptor was derived from a human donor with Susac syndrome. The sequenced material came from CD4+ T cells from PBMCs. This CDR3 reads CASSGRDGPNTEAFF. The CDR3 DNA sequence: TGTGCCAGCAGCGGACGGGACGGACCTAACACTGAAGCTTTCTTT.